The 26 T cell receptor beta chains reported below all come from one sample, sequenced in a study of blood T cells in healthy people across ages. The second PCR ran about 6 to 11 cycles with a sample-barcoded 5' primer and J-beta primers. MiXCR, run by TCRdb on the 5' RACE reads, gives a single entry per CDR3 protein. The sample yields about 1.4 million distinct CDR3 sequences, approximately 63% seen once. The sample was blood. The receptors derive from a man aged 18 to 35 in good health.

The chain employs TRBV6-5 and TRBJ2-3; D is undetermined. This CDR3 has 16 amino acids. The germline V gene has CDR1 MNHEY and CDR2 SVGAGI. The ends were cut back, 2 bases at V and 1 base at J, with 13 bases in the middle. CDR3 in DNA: TGTGCCAGCAGTTACCGTTTGGGATCCCGCACAGATACGCAGTATTTT. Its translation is CASSYRLGSRTDTQYF.

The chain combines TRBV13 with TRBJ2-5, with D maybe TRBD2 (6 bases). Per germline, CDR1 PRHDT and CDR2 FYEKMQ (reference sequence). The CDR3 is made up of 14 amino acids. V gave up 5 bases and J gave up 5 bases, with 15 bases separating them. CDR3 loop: CASSQRAMGETQYF. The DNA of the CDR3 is TGTGCCAGCAGCCAGCGGGCTATGGGGGAGACCCAGTACTTC.

CDR3 residues: CASSSDFTTDTQYF. The CDR3 DNA sequence: TGTGCCAGCAGTTCGGACTTTACCACAGATACGCAGTATTTT. The genes are TRBV6-5 and TRBJ2-3, with D tentatively TRBD2 (5 bases). V was shortened by 4 bases and J by 2 bases, with 10 bases between the two germline ends. The germline CDR1 and CDR2 sequences are MNHEY and SVGAGI. This CDR3 region has 14 residues.

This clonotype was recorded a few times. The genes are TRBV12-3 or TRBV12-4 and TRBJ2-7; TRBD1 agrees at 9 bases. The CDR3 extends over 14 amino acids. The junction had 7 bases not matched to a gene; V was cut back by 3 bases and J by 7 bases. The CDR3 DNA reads TGTGCCAGCAGTTTTACAGGGGGCGCGGGGGAGCAGTACTTC. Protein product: CASSFTGGAGEQYF.

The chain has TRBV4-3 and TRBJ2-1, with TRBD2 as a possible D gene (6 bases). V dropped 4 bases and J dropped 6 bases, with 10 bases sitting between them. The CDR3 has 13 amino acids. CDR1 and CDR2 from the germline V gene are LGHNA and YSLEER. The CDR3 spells CASSRGIFNEQFF. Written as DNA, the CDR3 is TGCGCCAGCAGCCGCGGGATTTTCAATGAGCAGTTCTTC.

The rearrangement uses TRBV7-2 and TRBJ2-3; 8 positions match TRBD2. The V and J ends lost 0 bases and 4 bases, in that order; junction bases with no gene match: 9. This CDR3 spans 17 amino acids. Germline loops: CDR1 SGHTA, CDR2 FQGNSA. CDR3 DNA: TGTGCCAGCAGCTTAGCGGGTCCAGCGGGAGTGGCAGATACGCAGTATTTT. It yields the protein CASSLAGPAGVADTQYF.

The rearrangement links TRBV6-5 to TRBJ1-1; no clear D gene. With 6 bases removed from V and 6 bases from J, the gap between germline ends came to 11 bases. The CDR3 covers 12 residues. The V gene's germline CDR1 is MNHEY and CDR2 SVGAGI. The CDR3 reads CASSYGRAEAFF. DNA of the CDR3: TGTGCCAGCAGCTACGGACGGGCTGAAGCTTTCTTT.

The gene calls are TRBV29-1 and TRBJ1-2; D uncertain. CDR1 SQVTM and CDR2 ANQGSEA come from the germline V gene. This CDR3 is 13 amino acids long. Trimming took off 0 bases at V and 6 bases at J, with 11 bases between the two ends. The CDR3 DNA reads TGCAGCGTTGAAGATCGCAGGTTTCATGGCTACACCTTC. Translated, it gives CSVEDRRFHGYTF.

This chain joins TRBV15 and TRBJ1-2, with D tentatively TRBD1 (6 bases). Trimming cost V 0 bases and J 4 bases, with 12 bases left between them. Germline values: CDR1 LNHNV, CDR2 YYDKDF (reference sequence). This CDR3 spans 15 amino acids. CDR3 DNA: TGTGCCACCAGCAGAGATACGGGGGCCCCCTATGGCTACACCTTC. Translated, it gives CATSRDTGAPYGYTF. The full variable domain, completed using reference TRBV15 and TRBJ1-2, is DAMVIQNPRYQVTQFGKPVTLSCSQTLNHNVMYWYQQKSSQAPKLLFHYYDKDFNNEADTPDNFQSRRPNTSFCFLDIRSPGLGDTAMYLCATSRDTGAPYGYTFGSGTRLTVV.

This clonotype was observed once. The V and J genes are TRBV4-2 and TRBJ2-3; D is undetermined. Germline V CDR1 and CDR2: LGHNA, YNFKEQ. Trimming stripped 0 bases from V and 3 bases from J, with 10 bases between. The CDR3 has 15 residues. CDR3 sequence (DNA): TGTGCCAGCAGCCAAGACCCAGTCACTACAGATACGCAGTATTTT. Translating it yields CASSQDPVTTDTQYF.

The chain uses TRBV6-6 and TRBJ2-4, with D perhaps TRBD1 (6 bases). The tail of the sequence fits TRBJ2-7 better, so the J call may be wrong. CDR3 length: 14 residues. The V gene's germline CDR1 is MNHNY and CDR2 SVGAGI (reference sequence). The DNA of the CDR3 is TGTGCCAGCAGTTATGAGGACAGAAGCTACGAGCAGTACTTC. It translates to CASSYEDRSYEQYF.

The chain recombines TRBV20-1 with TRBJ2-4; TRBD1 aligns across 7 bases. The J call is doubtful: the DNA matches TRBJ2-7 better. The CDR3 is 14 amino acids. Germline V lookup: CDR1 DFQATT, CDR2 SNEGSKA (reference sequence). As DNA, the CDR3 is TGCAGTGCTAGTTATTCGGACAGGCCATACGAGCAGTACTTC. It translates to CSASYSDRPYEQYF.

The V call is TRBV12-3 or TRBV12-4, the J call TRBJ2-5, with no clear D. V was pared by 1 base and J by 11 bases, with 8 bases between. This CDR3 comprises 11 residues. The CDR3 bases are TGTGCCAGCAGTTTAGGCCTGAAGCAGTACTTC. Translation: CASSLGLKQYF.

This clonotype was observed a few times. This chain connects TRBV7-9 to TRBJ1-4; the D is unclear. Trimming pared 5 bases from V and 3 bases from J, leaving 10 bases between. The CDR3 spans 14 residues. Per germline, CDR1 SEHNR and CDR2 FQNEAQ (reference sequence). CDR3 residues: CASSPVSANEKLFF. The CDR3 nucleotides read TGTGCCAGCAGCCCGGTCAGTGCTAATGAAAAACTGTTTTTT.

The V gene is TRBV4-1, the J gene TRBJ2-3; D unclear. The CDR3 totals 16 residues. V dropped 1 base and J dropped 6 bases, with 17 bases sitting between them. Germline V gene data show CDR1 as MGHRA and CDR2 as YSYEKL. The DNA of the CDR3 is TGCGCCAGCAGCCAAGTTCGGAGAGACCGGGCCGATACGCAGTATTTT. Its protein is CASSQVRRDRADTQYF.

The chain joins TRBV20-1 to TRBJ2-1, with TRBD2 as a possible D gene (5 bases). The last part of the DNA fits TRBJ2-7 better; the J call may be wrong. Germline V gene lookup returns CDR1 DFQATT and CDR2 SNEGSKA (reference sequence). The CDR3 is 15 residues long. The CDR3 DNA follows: TGCAGTGCTAACGCCCCGAGCGGAAAAGACAATGAGCAGTACTTC. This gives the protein CSANAPSGKDNEQYF.

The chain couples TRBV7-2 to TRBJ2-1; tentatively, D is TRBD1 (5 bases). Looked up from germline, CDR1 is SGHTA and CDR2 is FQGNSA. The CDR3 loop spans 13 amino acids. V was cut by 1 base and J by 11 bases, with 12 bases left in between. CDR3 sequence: CASSLGGGAKQFF. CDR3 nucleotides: TGTGCCAGCAGCTTAGGGGGTGGGGCGAAGCAGTTCTTC.

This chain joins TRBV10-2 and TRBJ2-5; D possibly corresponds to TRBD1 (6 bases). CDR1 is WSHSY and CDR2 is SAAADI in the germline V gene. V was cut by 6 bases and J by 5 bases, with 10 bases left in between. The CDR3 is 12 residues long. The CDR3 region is CASSTGWETQYF. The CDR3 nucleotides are TGCGCCAGCAGCACAGGGTGGGAGACCCAGTACTTC.

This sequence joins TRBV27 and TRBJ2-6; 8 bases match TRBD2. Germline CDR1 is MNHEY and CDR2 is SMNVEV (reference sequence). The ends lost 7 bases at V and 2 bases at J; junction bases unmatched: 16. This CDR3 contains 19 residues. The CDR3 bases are TGTGCCAGCACAACCTCGGGGGGGGCCCTACTGGCTGGGGCCAACGTCCTGACTTTC. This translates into CASTTSGGALLAGANVLTF.

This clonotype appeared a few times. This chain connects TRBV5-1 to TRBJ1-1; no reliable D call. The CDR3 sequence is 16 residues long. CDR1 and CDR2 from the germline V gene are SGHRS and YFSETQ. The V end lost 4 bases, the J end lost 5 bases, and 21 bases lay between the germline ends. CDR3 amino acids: CASSPLVPDGRTEAFF. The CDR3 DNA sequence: TGCGCCAGCAGCCCACTCGTACCGGACGGGCGAACTGAAGCTTTCTTT.

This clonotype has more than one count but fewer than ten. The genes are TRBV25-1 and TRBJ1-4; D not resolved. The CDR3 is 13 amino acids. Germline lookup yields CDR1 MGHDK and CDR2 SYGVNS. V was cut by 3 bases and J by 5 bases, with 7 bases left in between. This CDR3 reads CASSDVGNEKLFF. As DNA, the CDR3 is TGTGCCAGCAGTGATGTAGGGAATGAAAAACTGTTTTTT.

The CDR3 coding sequence is TGCAGCGTTGAACCCCGGGACAGCTCCTACAATGAGCAGTTCTTC. This sequence encodes CSVEPRDSSYNEQFF. J is TRBJ2-1 and V is TRBV29-1; 7 nucleotides agree with TRBD1. The CDR3 is made up of 15 amino acids. Germline V gene sequence: CDR1 SQVTM, CDR2 ANQGSEA. The V segment lost 2 bases and the J segment 0 bases; nucleotides outside the gene matches: 4.

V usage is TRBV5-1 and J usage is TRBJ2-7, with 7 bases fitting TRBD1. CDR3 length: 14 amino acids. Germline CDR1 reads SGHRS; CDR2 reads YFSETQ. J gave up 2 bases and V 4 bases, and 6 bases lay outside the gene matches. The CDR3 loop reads CASSEGTAPYEQYF. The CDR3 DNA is TGCGCCAGCAGCGAAGGGACAGCCCCCTACGAGCAGTACTTC.

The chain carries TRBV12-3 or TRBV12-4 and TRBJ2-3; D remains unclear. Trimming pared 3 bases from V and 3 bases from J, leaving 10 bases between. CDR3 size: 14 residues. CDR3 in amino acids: CASSLIQQTDTQYF. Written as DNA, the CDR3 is TGTGCCAGCAGTTTGATCCAGCAAACAGATACGCAGTATTTT.

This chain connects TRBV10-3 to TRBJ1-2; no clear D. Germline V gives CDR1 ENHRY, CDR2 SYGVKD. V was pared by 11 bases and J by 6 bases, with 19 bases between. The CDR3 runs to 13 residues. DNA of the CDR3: TGTGCCTACAGCTCCAGGACTTTGAATGGCTACACCTTC. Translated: CAYSSRTLNGYTF.

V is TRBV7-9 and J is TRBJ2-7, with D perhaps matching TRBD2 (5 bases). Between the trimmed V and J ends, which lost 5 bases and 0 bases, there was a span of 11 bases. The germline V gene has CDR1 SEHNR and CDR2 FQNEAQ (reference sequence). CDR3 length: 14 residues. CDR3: CASSDPGFSYEQYF. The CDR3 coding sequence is TGTGCCAGCAGCGATCCGGGATTCTCCTACGAGCAGTACTTC. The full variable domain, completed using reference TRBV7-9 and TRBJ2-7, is DTGVSQNPRHKITKRGQNVTFRCDPISEHNRLYWYRQTLGQGPEFLTYFQNEAQLEKSRLLSDRFSAERPKGSFSTLEIQRTEQGDSAMYLCASSDPGFSYEQYFGPGTRLTVT.